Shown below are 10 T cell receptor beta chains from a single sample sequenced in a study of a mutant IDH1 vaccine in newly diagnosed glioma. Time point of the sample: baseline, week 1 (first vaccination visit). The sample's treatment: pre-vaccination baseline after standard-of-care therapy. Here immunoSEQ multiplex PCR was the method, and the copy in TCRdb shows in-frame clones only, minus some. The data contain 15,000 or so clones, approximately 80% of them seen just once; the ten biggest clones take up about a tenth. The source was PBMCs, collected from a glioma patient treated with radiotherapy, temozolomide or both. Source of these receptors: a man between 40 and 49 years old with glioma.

The CDR3, as DNA: TGCAGCGTTGAAGACATCACAGATACGCAGTATTTT. Protein: CSVEDITDTQYF. The chain links TRBV29-1 to TRBJ2-3; D remains ambiguous. The CDR3 length is 12 residues. Germline loops: CDR1 SQVTM, CDR2 ANQGSEA. Trimming took off 0 bases at V and 2 bases at J, with 3 bases between the two ends.

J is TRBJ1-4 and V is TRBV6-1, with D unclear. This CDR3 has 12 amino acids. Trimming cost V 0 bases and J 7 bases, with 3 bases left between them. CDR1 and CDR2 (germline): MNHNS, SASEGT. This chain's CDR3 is CASSEALEKLFF. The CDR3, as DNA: TGTGCCAGCAGTGAAGCCCTTGAAAAACTGTTTTTT.

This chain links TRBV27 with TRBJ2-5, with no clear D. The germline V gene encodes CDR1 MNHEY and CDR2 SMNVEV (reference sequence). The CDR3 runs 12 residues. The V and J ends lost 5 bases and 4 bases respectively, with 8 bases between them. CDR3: CASSRNGETQYF. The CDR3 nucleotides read TGTGCCAGCAGTCGAAACGGAGAGACCCAGTACTTC.

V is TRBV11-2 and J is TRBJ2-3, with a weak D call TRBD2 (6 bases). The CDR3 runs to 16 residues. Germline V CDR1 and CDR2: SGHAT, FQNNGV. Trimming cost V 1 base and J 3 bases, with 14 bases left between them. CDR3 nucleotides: TGTGCCAGCAGCTTAGTTGGGGGGTTCGAGACAGATACGCAGTATTTT. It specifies CASSLVGGFETDTQYF.

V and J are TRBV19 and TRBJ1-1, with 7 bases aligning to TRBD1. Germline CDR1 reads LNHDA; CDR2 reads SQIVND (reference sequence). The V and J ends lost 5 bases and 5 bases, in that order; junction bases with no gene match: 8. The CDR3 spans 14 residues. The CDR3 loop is CASSLGQPGTEAFF. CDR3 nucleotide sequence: TGTGCCAGTAGTTTGGGACAGCCTGGGACTGAAGCTTTCTTT.

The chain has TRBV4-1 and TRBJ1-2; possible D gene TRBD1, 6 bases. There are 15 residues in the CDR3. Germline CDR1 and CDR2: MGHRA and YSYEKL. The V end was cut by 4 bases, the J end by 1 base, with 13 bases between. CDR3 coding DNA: TGCGCCAGCAGCCGGGGGGGGGCTGATAACTATGGCTACACCTTC. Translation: CASSRGGADNYGYTF.

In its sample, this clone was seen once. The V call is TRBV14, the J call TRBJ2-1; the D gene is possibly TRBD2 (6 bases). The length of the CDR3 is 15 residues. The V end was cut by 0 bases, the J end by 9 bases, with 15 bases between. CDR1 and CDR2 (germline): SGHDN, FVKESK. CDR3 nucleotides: TGTGCCAGCAGCCAAGATAGCTACCTGGGGGGTGAGCAGTTCTTC. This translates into CASSQDSYLGGEQFF.

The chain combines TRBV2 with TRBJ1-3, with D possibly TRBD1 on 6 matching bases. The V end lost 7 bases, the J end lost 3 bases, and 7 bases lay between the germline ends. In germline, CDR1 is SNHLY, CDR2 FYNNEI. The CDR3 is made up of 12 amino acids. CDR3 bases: TGTGCCAGCACGGACAGTGGAAACACCATATATTTT. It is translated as CASTDSGNTIYF.

For the CDR3, the DNA is TGTGCCAGCAGCGGGACTAGCGGAAACACCGGGGAGCTGTTTTTT. Protein product: CASSGTSGNTGELFF. This chain links TRBV2 with TRBJ2-2; TRBD2 aligns across 11 bases. CDR1 and CDR2 from the germline V gene are SNHLY and FYNNEI. The V and J ends lost 6 bases and 2 bases, in that order; junction bases with no gene match: 2. The CDR3 spans 15 residues.

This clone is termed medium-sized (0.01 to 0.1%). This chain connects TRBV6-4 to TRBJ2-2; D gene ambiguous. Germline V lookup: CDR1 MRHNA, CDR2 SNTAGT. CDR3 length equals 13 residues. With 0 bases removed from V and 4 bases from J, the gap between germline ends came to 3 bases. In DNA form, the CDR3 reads TGTGCCAGCAGTGACTCTAGCACCGGGGAGCTGTTTTTT. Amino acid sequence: CASSDSSTGELFF.